Shown below are 14 T cell receptor beta chains from a single sample sequenced in a study of shared clonotypes between healthy human individuals. Profiling relied on immunoSEQ multiplex PCR, and the TCRdb table lists in-frame clones only, not all of them. Here the sample spans 2 million to 2.5 million clones, just over 90% being singletons. Material: naive CD4+ T cells from PBMCs. Described subset: CD45RA+ positively selected. All receptors derive from a man between 18 and 29 years old in good health. Some clones in this sample may be carry-over from other donors' samples.

J is TRBJ2-1 and V is TRBV10-3; 10 nucleotides line up with TRBD2. The CDR3 length is 14 residues. Losses at the gene ends were 3 bases for V and 5 bases for J; bases not matched to a gene: 1. Per the germline V gene, CDR1 is ENHRY and CDR2 is SYGVKD. The CDR3 here is CAISDLAGDNEQFF. CDR3 bases: TGTGCCATCAGTGATCTAGCGGGAGACAATGAGCAGTTCTTC.

This clone was picked up a small number of times. The chain employs TRBV6-5 and TRBJ2-6; D might be TRBD1 or TRBD2, each matching 5 bases. The germline V gene encodes CDR1 MNHEY and CDR2 SVGAGI. Trimming took off 0 bases at V and 2 bases at J, with 5 bases between the two ends. This CDR3 has 15 amino acids. The CDR3 bases are TGTGCCAGCAGTTACTCGGGGGCTGGGGCCAACGTCCTGACTTTC. Encoded protein: CASSYSGAGANVLTF.

The gene calls are TRBV5-1 and TRBJ1-1; D is unresolved. V was clipped by 0 bases and J by 6 bases, with 9 bases between them. There are 13 residues in the CDR3. Germline CDR1 reads SGHRS; CDR2 reads YFSETQ. This chain's CDR3 is CASSLVVGAEAFF. CDR3 sequence (DNA): TGCGCCAGCAGCTTGGTTGTTGGGGCTGAAGCTTTCTTT.

CDR3 loop: CASSFFDSYNQPQHF. CDR3 nucleotides: TGTGCCAGCAGCTTTTTTGATAGCTACAATCAGCCCCAGCATTTT. V gene TRBV7-2 combines with J gene TRBJ1-5; D is unclear. V was shortened by 3 bases and J by 3 bases, with 12 bases between the two germline ends. The germline CDR1 and CDR2 sequences are SGHTA and FQGNSA. This CDR3 region has 15 residues.

The V gene is TRBV11-2, the J gene TRBJ2-3; 12 bases agree with TRBD2. Germline CDR1 is SGHAT and CDR2 is FQNNGV. The CDR3 is 12 amino acids. After removal of 4 bases from V and 10 bases from J, the junction contained 0 bases not matched to a gene. CDR3 region: CASSWTSGAQYF. CDR3 DNA: TGTGCCAGCAGCTGGACTAGCGGGGCGCAGTATTTT.

The chain uses TRBV7-5 and TRBJ2-2; the table's D call TRBD2 went unverified against the DNA. TRBV7-5 is an annotated pseudogene. The CDR3 sequence is 11 residues long. The CDR3 sequence: CARSSGGELFF. The CDR3 DNA is TGTGCCAGAAGCTCGGGCGGGGAGCTGTTTTTT.

J is TRBJ2-7 and V is TRBV7-9; D not certain. The germline V gene encodes CDR1 SEHNR and CDR2 FQNEAQ (reference sequence). V dropped 6 bases and J dropped 4 bases, with 10 bases sitting between them. The CDR3 contains 12 residues. CDR3 nucleotide sequence: TGTGCCAGCAGTCAAAATTTTTACGAGCAGTACTTC. This sequence encodes CASSQNFYEQYF.

This sequence joins TRBV27 and TRBJ2-2; D unclear. CDR3 size: 21 residues. Germline values: CDR1 MNHEY, CDR2 SMNVEV (reference sequence). V gave up 1 base and J gave up 2 bases, with 26 bases separating them. The CDR3 nucleotides are TGTGCCAGCAGTTTATTTGGGGTGCCCCTCGGCGCGATACTAAACACCGGGGAGCTGTTTTTT. Translation: CASSLFGVPLGAILNTGELFF.

Comments on this clone: In the same sample, other DNA sequences code for this CDR3. The rearrangement joins TRBV20-1 to TRBJ1-1; no reliable D call. Germline CDR1 and CDR2: DFQATT and SNEGSKA (reference sequence). This CDR3 comprises 11 residues. V shed 5 bases and J shed 6 bases, with 10 bases lying between them. The CDR3 reads CSASRQPEAFF. CDR3 nucleotide sequence: TGCAGTGCTTCGCGCCAGCCTGAAGCTTTCTTT.

This chain links TRBV28 with TRBJ2-5, with 8 nucleotides matching TRBD2. The CDR3 length is 16 residues. V lost 3 bases and J lost 2; bases outside the gene matches: 8. Per germline, CDR1 MDHEN and CDR2 SYDVKM. DNA for the CDR3: TGTGCCAGCAGTTTCAGGTTAGCGGGAACACAAGAGACCCAGTACTTC. Amino acid sequence: CASSFRLAGTQETQYF.

V gene TRBV7-9 combines with J gene TRBJ2-7; no firm D call. There are 13 residues in the CDR3. V gave up 2 bases and J gave up 8 bases, with 13 bases separating them. Germline values: CDR1 SEHNR, CDR2 FQNEAQ (reference sequence). Written as DNA, the CDR3 is TGTGCCAGCAGCTTATTGTTCCGCCGGCAGCAGTACTTC. This codes for CASSLLFRRQQYF.

The genes are TRBV28 and TRBJ2-7; D possibly corresponds to TRBD1 (6 bases). The CDR3 is 16 amino acids. From germline, CDR1 is MDHEN and CDR2 SYDVKM. Trimming stripped 11 bases from V and 1 base from J, with 24 bases between. CDR3 DNA: TGTGCCCCTAGTTTGGGGGCGGAAAATCTTTCCTACGAGCAGTACTTC. It yields the protein CAPSLGAENLSYEQYF.

This sequence joins TRBV19 and TRBJ2-2, with no clear D. This CDR3 has 10 residues. CDR1 LNHDA and CDR2 SQIVND come from the germline V gene (reference sequence). V lost 8 bases and J 13 bases, leaving 11 bases between the germline ends. CDR3 sequence: CASGMVGLFF. CDR3 nucleotides: TGTGCCAGTGGCATGGTGGGGCTGTTTTTT.

The chain links TRBV6-5 to TRBJ2-3, with D perhaps matching TRBD1 (5 bases). The V and J ends lost 6 bases and 0 bases respectively, with 10 bases between them. This CDR3 comprises 14 residues. The germline CDR1 and CDR2 sequences are MNHEY and SVGAGI. The CDR3 sequence is CASRGRASTDTQYF. In DNA, the CDR3 is TGTGCCAGCAGGGGCAGGGCGAGCACAGATACGCAGTATTTT.